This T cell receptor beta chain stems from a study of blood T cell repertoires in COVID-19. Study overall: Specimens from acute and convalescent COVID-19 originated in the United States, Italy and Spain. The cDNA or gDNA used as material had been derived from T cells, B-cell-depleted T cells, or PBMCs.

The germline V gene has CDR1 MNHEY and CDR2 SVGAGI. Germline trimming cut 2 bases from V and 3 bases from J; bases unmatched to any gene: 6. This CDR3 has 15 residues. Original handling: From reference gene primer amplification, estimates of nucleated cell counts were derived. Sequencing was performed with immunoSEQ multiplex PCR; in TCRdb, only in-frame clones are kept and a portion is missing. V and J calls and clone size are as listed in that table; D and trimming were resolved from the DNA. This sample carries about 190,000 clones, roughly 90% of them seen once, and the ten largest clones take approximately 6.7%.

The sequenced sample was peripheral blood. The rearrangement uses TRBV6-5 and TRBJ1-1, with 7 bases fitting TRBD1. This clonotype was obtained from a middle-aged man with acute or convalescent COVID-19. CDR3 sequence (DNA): TGTGCCAGCAGTTACAGGGTGACAGGGCACACTGAAGCTTTCTTT. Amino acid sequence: CASSYRVTGHTEAFF.